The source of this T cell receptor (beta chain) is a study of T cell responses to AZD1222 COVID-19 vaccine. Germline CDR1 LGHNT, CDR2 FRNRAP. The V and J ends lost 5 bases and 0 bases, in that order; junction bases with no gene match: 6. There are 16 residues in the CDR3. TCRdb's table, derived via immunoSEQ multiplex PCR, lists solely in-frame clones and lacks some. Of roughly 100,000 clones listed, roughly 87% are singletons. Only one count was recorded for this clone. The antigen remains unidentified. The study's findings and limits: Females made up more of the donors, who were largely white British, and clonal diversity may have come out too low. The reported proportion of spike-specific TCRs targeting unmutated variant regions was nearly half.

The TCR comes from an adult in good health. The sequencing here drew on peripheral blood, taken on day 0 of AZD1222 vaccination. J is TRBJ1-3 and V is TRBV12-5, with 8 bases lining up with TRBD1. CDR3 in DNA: TGTGCTAGTGGTACCGGACAGGGCAGCTCTGGAAACACCATATATTTT. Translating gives CASGTGQGSSGNTIYF.